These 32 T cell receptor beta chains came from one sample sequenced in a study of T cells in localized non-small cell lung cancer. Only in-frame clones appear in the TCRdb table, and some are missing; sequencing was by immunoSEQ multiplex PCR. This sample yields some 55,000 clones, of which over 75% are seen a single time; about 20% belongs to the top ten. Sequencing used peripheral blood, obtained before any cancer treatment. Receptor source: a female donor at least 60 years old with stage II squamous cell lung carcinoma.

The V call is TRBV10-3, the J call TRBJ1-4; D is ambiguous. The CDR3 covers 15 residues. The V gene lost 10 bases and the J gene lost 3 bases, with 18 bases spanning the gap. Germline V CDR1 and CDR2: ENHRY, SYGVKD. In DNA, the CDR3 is TGTGCCACCTCCCCAGCGGCCTCGTCTAATGAAAAACTGTTTTTT. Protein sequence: CATSPAASSNEKLFF.

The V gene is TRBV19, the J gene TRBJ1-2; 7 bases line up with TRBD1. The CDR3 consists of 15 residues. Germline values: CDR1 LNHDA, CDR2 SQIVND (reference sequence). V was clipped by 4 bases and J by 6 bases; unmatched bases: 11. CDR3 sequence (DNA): TGTGCCAGTAGTAGCAGGGGGAGTCACTTTAATGGCTACACCTTC. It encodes CASSSRGSHFNGYTF.

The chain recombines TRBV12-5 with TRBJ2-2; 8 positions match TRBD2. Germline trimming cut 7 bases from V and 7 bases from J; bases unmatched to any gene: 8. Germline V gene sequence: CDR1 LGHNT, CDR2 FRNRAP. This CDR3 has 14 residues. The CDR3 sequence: CASAPDGGVGELFF. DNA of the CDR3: TGTGCTAGTGCCCCGGACGGGGGGGTCGGGGAGCTGTTTTTT.

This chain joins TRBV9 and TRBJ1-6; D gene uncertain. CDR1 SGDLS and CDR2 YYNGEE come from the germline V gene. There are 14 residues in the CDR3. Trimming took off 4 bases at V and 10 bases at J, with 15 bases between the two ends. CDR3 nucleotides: TGTGCCAGCAGCCTCGGGATTTTAGGGTCACCCCTCCACTTT. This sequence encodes CASSLGILGSPLHF.

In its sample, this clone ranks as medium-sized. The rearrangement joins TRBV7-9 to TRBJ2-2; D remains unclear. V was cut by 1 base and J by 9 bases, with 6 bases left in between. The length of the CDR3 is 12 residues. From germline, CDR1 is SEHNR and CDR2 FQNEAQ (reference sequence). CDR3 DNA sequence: TGTGCCAGCAGCTTAGTTCAGTGGGAGCTGTTTTTT. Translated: CASSLVQWELFF.

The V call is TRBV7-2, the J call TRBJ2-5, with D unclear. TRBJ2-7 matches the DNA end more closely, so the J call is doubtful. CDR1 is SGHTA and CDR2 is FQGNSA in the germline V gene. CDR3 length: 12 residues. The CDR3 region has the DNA TGTGCCAGCAGCCCCGACCACTACGAGCAGTACTTC. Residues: CASSPDHYEQYF.

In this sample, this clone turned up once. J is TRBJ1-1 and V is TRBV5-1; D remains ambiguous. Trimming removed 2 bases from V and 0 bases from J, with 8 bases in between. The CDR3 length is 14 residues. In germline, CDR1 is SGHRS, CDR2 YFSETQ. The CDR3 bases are TGCGCCAGCAGCTTAAATTCGGTGAACACTGAAGCTTTCTTT. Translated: CASSLNSVNTEAFF.

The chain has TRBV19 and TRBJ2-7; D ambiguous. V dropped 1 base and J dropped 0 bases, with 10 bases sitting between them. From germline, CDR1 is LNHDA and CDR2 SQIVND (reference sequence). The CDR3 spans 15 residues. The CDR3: CASSIAVHLSYEQYF. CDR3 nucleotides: TGTGCCAGTAGTATAGCAGTTCATCTCTCCTACGAGCAGTACTTC.

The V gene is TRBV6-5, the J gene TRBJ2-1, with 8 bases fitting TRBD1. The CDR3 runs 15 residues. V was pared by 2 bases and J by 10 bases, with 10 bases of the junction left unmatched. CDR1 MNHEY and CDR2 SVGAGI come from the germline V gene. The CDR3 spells CASSYAGQGRDEQFF. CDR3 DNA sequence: TGTGCCAGCAGTTACGCCGGACAGGGACGGGACGAGCAGTTCTTC.

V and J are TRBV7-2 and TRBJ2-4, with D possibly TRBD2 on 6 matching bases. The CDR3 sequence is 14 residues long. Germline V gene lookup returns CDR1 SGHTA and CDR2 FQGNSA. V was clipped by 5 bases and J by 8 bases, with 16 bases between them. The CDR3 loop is CASSQTAWGDIQYF. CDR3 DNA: TGTGCCAGCAGCCAAACGGCATGGGGGGACATTCAGTACTTC.

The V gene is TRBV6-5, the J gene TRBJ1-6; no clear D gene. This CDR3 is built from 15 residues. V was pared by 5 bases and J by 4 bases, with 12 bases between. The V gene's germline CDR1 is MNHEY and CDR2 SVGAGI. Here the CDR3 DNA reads TGTGCCAGCAGTCCGTCGGGGTTGTATAATTCACCCCTCCACTTT. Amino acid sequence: CASSPSGLYNSPLHF.

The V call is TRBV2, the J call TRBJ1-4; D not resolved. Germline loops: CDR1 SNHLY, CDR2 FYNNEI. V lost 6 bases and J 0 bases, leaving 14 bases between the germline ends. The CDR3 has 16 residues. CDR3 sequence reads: CASSGESHATNEKLFF. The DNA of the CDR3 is TGTGCCAGCAGCGGGGAATCTCATGCAACTAATGAAAAACTGTTTTTT.

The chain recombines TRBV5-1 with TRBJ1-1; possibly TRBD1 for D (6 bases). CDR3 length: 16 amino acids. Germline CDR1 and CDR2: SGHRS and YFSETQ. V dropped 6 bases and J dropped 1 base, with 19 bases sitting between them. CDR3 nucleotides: TGCGCCAGCACCCCTTACGTGACAGGACAGAACACTGAAGCTTTCTTT. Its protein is CASTPYVTGQNTEAFF.

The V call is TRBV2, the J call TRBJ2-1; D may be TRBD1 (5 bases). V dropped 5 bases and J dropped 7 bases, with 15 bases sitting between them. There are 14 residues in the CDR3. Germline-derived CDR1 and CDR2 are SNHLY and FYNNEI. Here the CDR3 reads CASSPGRAGNEQFF. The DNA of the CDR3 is TGTGCCAGCAGTCCCGGCAGGGCCGGTAATGAGCAGTTCTTC.

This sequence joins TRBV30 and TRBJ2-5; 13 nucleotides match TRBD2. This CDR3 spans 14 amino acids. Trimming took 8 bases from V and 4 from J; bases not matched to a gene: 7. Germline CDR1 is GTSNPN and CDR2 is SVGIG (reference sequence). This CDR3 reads CAGQRLAGGETQYF. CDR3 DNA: TGTGCCGGACAACGACTAGCGGGGGGAGAGACCCAGTACTTC.

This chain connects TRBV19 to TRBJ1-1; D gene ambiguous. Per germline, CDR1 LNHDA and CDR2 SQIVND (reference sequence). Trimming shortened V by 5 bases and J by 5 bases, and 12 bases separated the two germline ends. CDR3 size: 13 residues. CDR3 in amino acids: CASSPRVGTEAFF. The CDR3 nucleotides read TGTGCCAGTAGTCCCCGGGTCGGGACTGAAGCTTTCTTT.

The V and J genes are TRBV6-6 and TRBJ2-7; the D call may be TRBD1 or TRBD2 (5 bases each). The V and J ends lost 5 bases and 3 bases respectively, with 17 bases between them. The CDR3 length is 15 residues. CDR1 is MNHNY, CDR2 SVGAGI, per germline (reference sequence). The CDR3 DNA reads TGTGCCAGCAGTCTATCCGACCGGGGCTACTACGAGCAGTACTTC. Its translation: CASSLSDRGYYEQYF.

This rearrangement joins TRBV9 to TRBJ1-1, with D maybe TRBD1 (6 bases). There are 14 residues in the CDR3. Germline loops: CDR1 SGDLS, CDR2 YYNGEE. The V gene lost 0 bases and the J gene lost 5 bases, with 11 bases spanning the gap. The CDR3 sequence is CASSVGGAWTEAFF. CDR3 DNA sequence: TGTGCCAGCAGCGTAGGGGGGGCCTGGACTGAAGCTTTCTTT.

The CDR3 reads CASRRTGVQETQYF. The DNA of the CDR3 is TGTGCCAGCAGGAGGACAGGGGTGCAAGAGACCCAGTACTTC. The rearrangement links TRBV2 to TRBJ2-5, with 9 positions matching TRBD1. The V gene end was trimmed by 6 bases and the J gene end by 2 bases; junction bases not matched to a gene: 4. Looked up from germline, CDR1 is SNHLY and CDR2 is FYNNEI. This CDR3 region has 14 residues.

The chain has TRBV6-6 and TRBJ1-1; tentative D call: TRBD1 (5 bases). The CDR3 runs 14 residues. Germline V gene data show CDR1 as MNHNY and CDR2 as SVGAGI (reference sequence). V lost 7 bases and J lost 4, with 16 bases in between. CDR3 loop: CASNPRKGTTEAFF. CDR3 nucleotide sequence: TGTGCCAGCAACCCCAGAAAGGGGACCACTGAAGCTTTCTTT.

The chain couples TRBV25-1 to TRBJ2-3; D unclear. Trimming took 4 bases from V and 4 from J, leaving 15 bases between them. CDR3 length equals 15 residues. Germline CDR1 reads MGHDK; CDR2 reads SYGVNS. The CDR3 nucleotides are TGTGCCAGCAGTGGGGCTAGAGGTTGGGCAGATACGCAGTATTTT. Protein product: CASSGARGWADTQYF.

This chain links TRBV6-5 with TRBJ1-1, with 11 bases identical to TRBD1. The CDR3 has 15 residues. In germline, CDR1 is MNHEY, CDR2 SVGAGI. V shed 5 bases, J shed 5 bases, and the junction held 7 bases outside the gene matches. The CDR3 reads CASSKRDRGGTEAFF. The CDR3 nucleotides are TGTGCCAGCAGTAAGCGGGACAGGGGGGGGACTGAAGCTTTCTTT.

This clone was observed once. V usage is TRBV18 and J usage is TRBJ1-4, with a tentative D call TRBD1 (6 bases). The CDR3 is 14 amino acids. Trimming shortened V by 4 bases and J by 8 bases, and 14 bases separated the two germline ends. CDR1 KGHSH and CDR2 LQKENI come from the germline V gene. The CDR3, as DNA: TGTGCCAGCTCACGCGAGGGGGGAAGAGAAAAACTGTTTTTT. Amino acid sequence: CASSREGGREKLFF.

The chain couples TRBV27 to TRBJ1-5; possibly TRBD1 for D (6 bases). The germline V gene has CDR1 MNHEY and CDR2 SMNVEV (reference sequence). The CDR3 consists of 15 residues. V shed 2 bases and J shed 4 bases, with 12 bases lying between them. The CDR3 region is CASSLQGLGNQPQHF. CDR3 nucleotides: TGTGCCAGCAGTTTACAGGGGCTAGGGAATCAGCCCCAGCATTTT.

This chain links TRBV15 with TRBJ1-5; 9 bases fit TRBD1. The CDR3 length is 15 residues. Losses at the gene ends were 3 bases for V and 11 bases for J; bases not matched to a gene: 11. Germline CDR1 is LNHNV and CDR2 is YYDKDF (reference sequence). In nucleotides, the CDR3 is TGTGCCACCAGCAGGCCGGGACAGGGATCCAGGGCCCAGCATTTT. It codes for CATSRPGQGSRAQHF.

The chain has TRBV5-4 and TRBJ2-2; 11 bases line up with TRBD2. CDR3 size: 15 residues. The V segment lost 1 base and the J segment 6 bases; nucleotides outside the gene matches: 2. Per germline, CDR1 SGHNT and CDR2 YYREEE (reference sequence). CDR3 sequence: CASSLISGGAGELFF. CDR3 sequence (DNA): TGTGCCAGCAGCTTGATTAGCGGGGGGGCCGGGGAGCTGTTTTTT.

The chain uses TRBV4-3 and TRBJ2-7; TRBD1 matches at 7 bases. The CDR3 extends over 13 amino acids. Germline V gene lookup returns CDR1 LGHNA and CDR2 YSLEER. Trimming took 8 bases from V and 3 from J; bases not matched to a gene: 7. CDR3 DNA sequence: TGCGCCAGCTCGGGACAGATGGGCTACGAGCAGTACTTC. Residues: CASSGQMGYEQYF.

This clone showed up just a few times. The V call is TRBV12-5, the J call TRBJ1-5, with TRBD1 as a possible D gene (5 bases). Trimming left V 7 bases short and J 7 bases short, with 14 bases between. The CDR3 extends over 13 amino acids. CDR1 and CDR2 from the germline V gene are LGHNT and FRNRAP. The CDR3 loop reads CASAHSQGQPQHF. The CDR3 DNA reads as TGTGCTAGTGCCCACTCCCAGGGACAGCCCCAGCATTTT. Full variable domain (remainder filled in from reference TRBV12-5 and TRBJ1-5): DARVTQTPRHKVTEMGQEVTMRCQPILGHNTVFWYRQTMMQGLELLAYFRNRAPLDDSGMPKDRFSAEMPDATLATLKIQPSEPRDSAVYFCASAHSQGQPQHFGDGTRLSIL.

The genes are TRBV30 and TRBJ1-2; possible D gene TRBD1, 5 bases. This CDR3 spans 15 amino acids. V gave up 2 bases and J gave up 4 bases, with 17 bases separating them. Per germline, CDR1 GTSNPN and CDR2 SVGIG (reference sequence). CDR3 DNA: TGTGCCTGGAGTCGGGGCAGGCGGGAAGGCTATGGCTACACCTTC. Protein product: CAWSRGRREGYGYTF.

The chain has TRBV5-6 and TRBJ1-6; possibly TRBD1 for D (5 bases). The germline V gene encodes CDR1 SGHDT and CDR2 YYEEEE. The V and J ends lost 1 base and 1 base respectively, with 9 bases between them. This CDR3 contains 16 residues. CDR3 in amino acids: CASSLMRGSYNSPLHF. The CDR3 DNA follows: TGTGCCAGCAGCTTGATGCGGGGGTCCTATAATTCACCCCTCCACTTT.

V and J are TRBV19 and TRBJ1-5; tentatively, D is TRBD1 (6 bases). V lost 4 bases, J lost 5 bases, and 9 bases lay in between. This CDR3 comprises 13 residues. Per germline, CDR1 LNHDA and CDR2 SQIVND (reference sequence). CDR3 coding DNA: TGTGCCAGTAGTAAACAGGGATATCAGCCCCAGCATTTT. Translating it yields CASSKQGYQPQHF.

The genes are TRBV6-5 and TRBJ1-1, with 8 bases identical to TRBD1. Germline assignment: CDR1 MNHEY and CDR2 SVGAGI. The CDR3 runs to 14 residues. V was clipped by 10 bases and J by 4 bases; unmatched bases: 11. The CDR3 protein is CATTSGTGGTEAFF. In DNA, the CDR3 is TGTGCCACTACCTCCGGGACAGGTGGCACTGAAGCTTTCTTT.